Listed here is a single T cell receptor (beta chain). Its target is not known. RNA served as the template for amplifying TCR beta CDR3 regions. The authors performed first-round RT-PCR with HTBI primers and then a second-round multiplex PCR. MiXCR, run by TCRdb on the multiplex PCR reads, gives a single entry per CDR3 protein. Of some 750,000 distinct CDR3 sequences listed, 35% to 50% are singletons. The record originates from a study of Graves' ophthalmopathy and Graves' hyperthyroidism. Whole-study context: At initial diagnosis, peripheral blood was obtained, and this preceded any treatment.

General observations from the study: For separating ophthalmopathy from stable hyperthyroidism, a 13-signature model gave over 85% sensitivity and 81.08% specificity.

Source material: peripheral blood. The receptor comes from an adult man with Graves' ophthalmopathy.

CDR3 sequence (DNA): TGTGCCAGCAGTTACTCGGCAGGGCGGAACACCATATATTTT. Protein product: CASSYSAGRNTIYF. This rearrangement joins TRBV6-6 to TRBJ1-3, with D possibly matching TRBD1 (5 bases). Germline V CDR1 and CDR2: MNHNY, SVGAGI (reference sequence). Trimming removed 0 bases from V and 7 bases from J, with 10 bases in between. This CDR3 has 14 residues.